These 32 T cell receptor beta chains came from one sample sequenced in a study of blood T cell repertoires in COVID-19. Assay: immunoSEQ multiplex PCR; the TCRdb copy retains only in-frame clones and omits some. The repertoire holds 180,000 or so clones, 86% seen once, with over 7% in the top ten. Material for sequencing was peripheral blood. These receptor sequences come from an elderly woman in a cohort sampled during active or convalescent COVID-19.

As DNA, the CDR3 is TGTGCCAGCAGCTTAGGCTCAGGGCTTCAAGGCTACACCTTC. It yields the protein CASSLGSGLQGYTF. V gene TRBV7-9 combines with J gene TRBJ1-2; TRBD1 might be the D (5 bases). Trimming removed 1 base at V and 8 bases at J, with 14 bases between. Germline CDR1 and CDR2: SEHNR and FQNEAQ (reference sequence). The CDR3 totals 14 residues. The full variable domain, in which reference TRBV7-9 and TRBJ1-2 provide the parts outside the CDR3, is DTGVSQNPRHKITKRGQNVTFRCDPISEHNRLYWYRQTLGQGPEFLTYFQNEAQLEKSRLLSDRFSAERPKGSFSTLEIQRTEQGDSAMYLCASSLGSGLQGYTFGSGTRLTVV.

The V call is TRBV11-2, the J call TRBJ2-1; TRBD2 matches 8 bases. Germline CDR1 reads SGHAT; CDR2 reads FQNNGV. V shed 1 base and J 7 bases; nucleotides not matched to a gene: 9. This CDR3 contains 16 residues. In nucleotides, the CDR3 is TGTGCCAGCAGCTTAGTGCGGGGGGCTAGGGGGAATGAGCAGTTCTTC. Its protein product is CASSLVRGARGNEQFF.

J is TRBJ1-4 and V is TRBV6-6, with 8 positions matching TRBD1. The length of the CDR3 is 16 residues. J lost 2 bases, V lost 7 bases, and 9 bases had no gene match. Per germline, CDR1 MNHNY and CDR2 SVGAGI (reference sequence). The CDR3 sequence is CASKRTGRMTNEKLFF. The CDR3 bases are TGTGCCAGCAAGAGGACAGGGAGGATGACTAATGAAAAACTGTTTTTT.

This chain connects TRBV14 to TRBJ1-2; D possibly corresponds to TRBD1 (6 bases). The CDR3 totals 14 residues. Germline V lookup: CDR1 SGHDN, CDR2 FVKESK. V lost 3 bases to trimming and J lost 7 bases, with 15 bases between them. This CDR3 reads CASSHLDRFLGYTF. CDR3 in DNA: TGTGCCAGCAGCCACTTAGACAGGTTCCTTGGCTACACCTTC.

The table lists this clone with a few counts. The V gene is TRBV3-1 (or the pseudogene TRBV3-2), the J gene TRBJ2-1; TRBD2 matches at 11 bases. After removal of 5 bases from V and 5 bases from J, the junction contained 2 bases not matched to a gene. CDR1 and CDR2 (germline): LGHDT, YNNKEL (reference sequence). The CDR3 spans 14 residues. CDR3 nucleotide sequence: TGTGCCAGCAGCACGGGACTAGCGGACAATGAGCAGTTCTTC. Protein: CASSTGLADNEQFF.

V gene TRBV27 combines with J gene TRBJ1-1; D gene ambiguous. Germline CDR1 and CDR2: MNHEY and SMNVEV (reference sequence). The CDR3 length is 15 residues. Trimming stripped 5 bases from V and 3 bases from J, with 16 bases between. The CDR3 sequence is CASSPRTGGYTEAFF. CDR3 nucleotides: TGTGCCAGCAGTCCCCGAACGGGCGGGTACACTGAAGCTTTCTTT.

This rearrangement joins TRBV18 to TRBJ1-2; D remains unclear. The CDR3 has 15 residues. V was trimmed by 3 bases and J by 5 bases, leaving 16 bases between them. Germline V lookup: CDR1 KGHSH, CDR2 LQKENI. CDR3 protein: CASSPLEDGTYGYTF. DNA of the CDR3: TGTGCCAGCTCACCTTTGGAGGACGGAACGTATGGCTACACCTTC.

V gene TRBV28 combines with J gene TRBJ1-3, with D perhaps matching TRBD1 (6 bases). V was shortened by 5 bases and J by 0 bases, with 20 bases between the two germline ends. Germline V gene sequence: CDR1 MDHEN, CDR2 SYDVKM. The CDR3 length is 18 residues. CDR3 sequence: CASSPHGDPGASGNTIYF. The CDR3 DNA sequence: TGTGCCAGCAGTCCCCATGGGGATCCAGGGGCCTCTGGAAACACCATATATTTT. The full variable domain, in which reference TRBV28 and TRBJ1-3 provide the parts outside the CDR3, is DVKVTQSSRYLVKRTGEKVFLECVQDMDHENMFWYRQDPGLGLRLIYFSYDVKMKEKGDIPEGYSVSREKKERFSLILESASTNQTSMYLCASSPHGDPGASGNTIYFGEGSWLTVV.

The J gene is TRBJ2-3, the V gene TRBV27; 11 nucleotides match TRBD1. The CDR3 is 14 residues long. Germline values: CDR1 MNHEY, CDR2 SMNVEV (reference sequence). V was clipped by 6 bases and J by 4 bases; unmatched bases: 3. The CDR3 sequence: CASRPGQGADTQYF. The DNA of the CDR3 is TGTGCCAGCAGACCGGGACAGGGGGCAGATACGCAGTATTTT.

J is TRBJ2-7 and V is TRBV24-1; 7 nucleotides align to TRBD1. The trim removed 9 bases at V and 0 bases at J, leaving 1 base unmatched. This CDR3 region has 12 residues. CDR1 and CDR2 (germline): KGHDR, SFDVKD. Written as DNA, the CDR3 is TGTGCCACCGGACAGGACTCCTACGAGCAGTACTTC. Amino acid sequence: CATGQDSYEQYF.

J is TRBJ1-5 and V is TRBV19, with a possible D match to TRBD1 (6 bases). Germline values: CDR1 LNHDA, CDR2 SQIVND (reference sequence). The CDR3 contains 13 residues. Trimming removed 4 bases at V and 5 bases at J, with 9 bases between. The CDR3 DNA reads as TGTGCCAGTAGTACAGGGGAGTATCAGCCCCAGCATTTT. This translates into CASSTGEYQPQHF.

V is TRBV6-1 and J is TRBJ2-3; 7 nucleotides align to TRBD2. The germline CDR1 and CDR2 sequences are MNHNS and SASEGT. The CDR3 totals 15 residues. With 1 base clipped from V and 8 bases from J, the junction kept 9 bases outside the gene matches. DNA of the CDR3: TGTGCCAGCAGTGAAGATACGGGGGGAAGGGGTACGCAGTATTTT. The encoded protein is CASSEDTGGRGTQYF.

CDR3 amino acids: CASSLEPYRGGGVNEKLFF. The CDR3, as DNA: TGTGCCAGCAGCTTAGAACCTTACAGGGGTGGAGGGGTGAATGAAAAACTGTTTTTT. The chain combines TRBV11-2 with TRBJ1-4; TRBD1 agrees at 7 bases. The CDR3 spans 19 residues. The V gene's germline CDR1 is SGHAT and CDR2 FQNNGV. The J segment lost 5 bases and the V segment lost 0 bases, leaving 15 bases of the junction unmatched.

The chain recombines TRBV20-1 with TRBJ2-7; 7 nucleotides match TRBD1. The CDR3 consists of 13 residues. With 3 bases clipped from V and 5 bases from J, the junction kept 7 bases outside the gene matches. CDR1 and CDR2 from the germline V gene are DFQATT and SNEGSKA (reference sequence). The DNA of the CDR3 is TGCAGTGCTAGTTATACAGGGGTCCACGAGCAGTACTTC. Amino acids: CSASYTGVHEQYF.

At least ten counts were recorded for this clone. The CDR3 DNA follows: TGTGCCAGCAGCCAAGGGACAGGGGCCACTGAAGCTTTCTTT. This sequence encodes CASSQGTGATEAFF. The chain recombines TRBV3-1 (or the pseudogene TRBV3-2) with TRBJ1-1, with 9 bases that match TRBD1. V was pared by 1 base and J by 4 bases, with 1 base of the junction left unmatched. The V gene's germline CDR1 is LGHDT and CDR2 YNNKEL (reference sequence). The CDR3 runs to 14 residues.

The chain employs TRBV19 and TRBJ1-2; the D gene is possibly TRBD1 (6 bases). The germline CDR1 and CDR2 sequences are LNHDA and SQIVND (reference sequence). The CDR3 has 15 residues. V shed 3 bases and J shed 5 bases, with 16 bases lying between them. CDR3 protein: CASSIGVGRGYGYTF. DNA for the CDR3: TGTGCCAGTAGTATCGGGGTAGGCAGGGGATATGGCTACACCTTC.

The chain employs TRBV27 and TRBJ1-6, with TRBD1 as a possible D gene (5 bases). The V gene's germline CDR1 is MNHEY and CDR2 SMNVEV (reference sequence). There are 14 residues in the CDR3. With 5 bases removed from V and 6 bases from J, the gap between germline ends came to 11 bases. The CDR3 region is CASSGGARNSPLHF. Here the CDR3 DNA reads TGTGCCAGCAGTGGCGGGGCGCGTAATTCACCCCTCCACTTT.

V usage is TRBV7-6 and J usage is TRBJ1-3; no clear D gene. From germline, CDR1 is SGHVS and CDR2 FNYEAQ. Trimming pared 5 bases from V and 4 bases from J, leaving 9 bases between. The CDR3 sequence is 13 residues long. This CDR3 reads CASSPPFGNTIYF. The CDR3, as DNA: TGTGCCAGCAGCCCCCCGTTCGGAAACACCATATATTTT. Variable domain in full (rest from reference TRBV7-6 and TRBJ1-3): GAGVSQSPRYKVTKRGQDVALRCDPISGHVSLYWYRQALGQGPEFLTYFNYEAQQDKSGLPNDRFSAERPEGSISTLTIQRTEQRDSAMYRCASSPPFGNTIYFGEGSWLTVV.

The chain carries TRBV19 and TRBJ2-6; 8 nucleotides line up with TRBD1. This CDR3 is 17 amino acids long. With 5 bases clipped from V and 0 bases from J, the junction kept 6 bases outside the gene matches. Germline CDR1 reads LNHDA; CDR2 reads SQIVND (reference sequence). Written as DNA, the CDR3 is TGTGCCAGTAGTGAGGACAGGGAAATCTCTGGGGCCAACGTCCTGACTTTC. It encodes CASSEDREISGANVLTF.

The chain carries TRBV7-2 and TRBJ2-7; D possibly corresponds to TRBD2 (6 bases). CDR1 is SGHTA and CDR2 is FQGNSA in the germline V gene. The CDR3 runs to 14 residues. V lost 5 bases to trimming and J lost 6 bases, with 17 bases between them. In DNA form, the CDR3 reads TGTGCCAGCAGCGTGGGACTGGGGGGAGTCGAGCAGTACTTC. It specifies CASSVGLGGVEQYF.

The V call is TRBV28, the J call TRBJ1-2; D is possibly TRBD1 (6 bases). The CDR3 has 15 amino acids. V lost 1 base to trimming and J lost 4 bases, with 13 bases between them. CDR1 and CDR2 (germline): MDHEN, SYDVKM. The CDR3 region is CASSLSYGTSYGYTF. The DNA of the CDR3 is TGTGCCAGCAGTTTATCCTACGGGACAAGCTATGGCTACACCTTC.

The CDR3 DNA sequence: TGTGCCATCAGTGGTATAGGAGGGGACAATGAGCAGTTCTTC. It specifies CAISGIGGDNEQFF. The rearrangement uses TRBV10-3 and TRBJ2-1, with a weak D call TRBD2 (6 bases). CDR3 length equals 14 residues. The germline V gene has CDR1 ENHRY and CDR2 SYGVKD. Trimming left V 4 bases short and J 5 bases short, with 12 bases between.

The gene calls are TRBV30 and TRBJ1-5; 7 bases agree with TRBD1. Germline V lookup: CDR1 GTSNPN, CDR2 SVGIG (reference sequence). The CDR3 contains 15 residues. Trimming cost V 1 base and J 4 bases; bases outside gene matches: 7. The CDR3 loop is CAWSAGQLVNQPQHF. CDR3 DNA sequence: TGTGCCTGGAGTGCGGGACAGCTCGTTAATCAGCCCCAGCATTTT.

J is TRBJ2-6 and V is TRBV6-6; D might be TRBD2 (5 bases). The CDR3 consists of 14 residues. Germline lookup yields CDR1 MNHNY and CDR2 SVGAGI (reference sequence). The germline V and J ends were trimmed by 6 bases and 1 base, with 7 bases remaining between them. The CDR3 region has the DNA TGTGCCAGCAGAAGAGGGTCTGGGGCCAACGTCCTGACTTTC. Its translation is CASRRGSGANVLTF.

This clone was counted between two and nine times. The chain joins TRBV3-1 (or the pseudogene TRBV3-2) to TRBJ1-4, with a weak D call TRBD1 (5 bases). With 6 bases removed from V and 6 bases from J, the gap between germline ends came to 17 bases. The CDR3 is 15 residues long. Germline CDR1 LGHDT, CDR2 YNNKEL (reference sequence). CDR3 sequence (DNA): TGTGCCAGCAGTCTTCGGGGGGTTGGGGATGAAAAACTGTTTTTT. Translation gives CASSLRGVGDEKLFF.

The V gene is TRBV10-2, the J gene TRBJ1-5, with D possibly being TRBD1 (5 bases). Germline values: CDR1 WSHSY, CDR2 SAAADI. V was trimmed by 2 bases and J by 7 bases, leaving 9 bases between them. This CDR3 comprises 13 residues. This CDR3 is CASSEGGVQPQHF. The CDR3 DNA sequence: TGCGCCAGCAGTGAGGGGGGGGTACAGCCCCAGCATTTT.

This chain connects TRBV15 to TRBJ2-1; possibly TRBD2 for D (6 bases). The CDR3 covers 15 residues. V dropped 0 bases and J dropped 9 bases, with 15 bases sitting between them. The germline V gene has CDR1 LNHNV and CDR2 YYDKDF (reference sequence). CDR3 bases: TGTGCCACCAGCAGAGATAGTAGCGGCCGAGGTGAGCAGTTCTTC. This encodes CATSRDSSGRGEQFF.

This chain connects TRBV6-5 to TRBJ1-1; D possibly corresponds to TRBD1 (6 bases). The V and J ends lost 7 bases and 4 bases respectively, with 13 bases between them. Germline V gene lookup returns CDR1 MNHEY and CDR2 SVGAGI. The length of the CDR3 is 13 residues. The DNA for the CDR3 is TGTGCCAGCATTCATGAAGGGGGCACTGAAGCTTTCTTT. It codes for CASIHEGGTEAFF.

The chain has TRBV6-5 and TRBJ2-1, with D unresolved. V was cut by 2 bases and J by 10 bases, with 21 bases left in between. CDR3 size: 16 residues. From germline, CDR1 is MNHEY and CDR2 SVGAGI. The CDR3 coding sequence is TGTGCCAGCAGTTACGAGGTGTCCACTTCCATACGGGAGCAGTTCTTC. Translation: CASSYEVSTSIREQFF.

The chain joins TRBV21-1 to TRBJ1-3. TRBV21-1 is a listed pseudogene. The CDR3 has 16 amino acids. The CDR3 is CASRVPGKGIGNTIYF. Written as DNA, the CDR3 is TGTGCCAGCAGAGTACCGGGAAAAGGAATTGGAAACACCATATATTTT.

The CDR3 region is CASSRDRVTYEQYF. The CDR3 region has the DNA TGCGCCAGCAGCCGAGACAGGGTGACCTACGAGCAGTACTTC. This chain joins TRBV4-3 and TRBJ2-7, with TRBD1 matching over 7 bases. V lost 4 bases to trimming and J lost 2 bases; unmatched junction nucleotides: 5. This CDR3 spans 14 amino acids. From germline, CDR1 is LGHNA and CDR2 YSLEER.

The V and J genes are TRBV9 and TRBJ1-3; TRBD1 aligns across 7 bases. Germline CDR1 SGDLS, CDR2 YYNGEE. The length of the CDR3 is 15 residues. V was clipped by 4 bases and J by 4 bases; unmatched bases: 8. The CDR3, as DNA: TGTGCCAGCAGCACCACAGGGGTGGACGGAAACACCATATATTTT. Its translation is CASSTTGVDGNTIYF.